This T cell receptor beta chain was recovered during a study of blood T cell repertoires in COVID-19. Whole-study context: Some COVID-19 samples were acute and others convalescent; all came from the United States, Italy and Spain.

The V gene lost 0 bases and the J gene lost 8 bases, with 16 bases spanning the gap. The CDR3 loop spans 14 amino acids. Germline V gene data show CDR1 as GTSNPN and CDR2 as SVGIG (reference sequence). Generated by immunoSEQ multiplex PCR, the TCRdb table keeps only in-frame clones and is missing some. The sample lists approximately 250,000 clones, about 89% occurring once. The rearrangement links TRBV30 to TRBJ1-2, with a possible D match to TRBD1 (5 bases). The sequenced material came from peripheral blood. This TCR came from a man in his forties with active or convalescent COVID-19. This CDR3 is CAWSVLGGIDGYTF. DNA for the CDR3: TGTGCCTGGAGTGTACTCGGGGGTATAGACGGCTACACCTTC.